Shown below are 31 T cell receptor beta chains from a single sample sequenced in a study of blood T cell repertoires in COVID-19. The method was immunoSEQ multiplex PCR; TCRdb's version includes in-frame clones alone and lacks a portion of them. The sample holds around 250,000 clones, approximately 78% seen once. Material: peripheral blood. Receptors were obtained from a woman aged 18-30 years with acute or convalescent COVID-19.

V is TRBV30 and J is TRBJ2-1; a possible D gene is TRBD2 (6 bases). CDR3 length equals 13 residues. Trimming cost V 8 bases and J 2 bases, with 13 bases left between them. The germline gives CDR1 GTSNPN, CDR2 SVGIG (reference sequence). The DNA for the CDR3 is TGTGCCGCTAGCGAACAAACCTACAATGAGCAGTTCTTC. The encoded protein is CAASEQTYNEQFF. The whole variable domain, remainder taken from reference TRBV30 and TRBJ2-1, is SQTIHQWPATLVQPVGSPLSLECTVEGTSNPNLYWYRQAAGRGLQLLFYSVGIGQISSEVPQNLSASRPQDRQFILSSKKLLLSDSGFYLCAASEQTYNEQFFGPGTRLTVL.

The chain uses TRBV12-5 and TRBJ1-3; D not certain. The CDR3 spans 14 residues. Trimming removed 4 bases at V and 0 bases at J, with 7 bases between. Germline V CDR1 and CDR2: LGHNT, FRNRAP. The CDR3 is CASGSSPSGNTIYF. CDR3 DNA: TGTGCTAGTGGTTCCAGTCCCTCTGGAAACACCATATATTTT.

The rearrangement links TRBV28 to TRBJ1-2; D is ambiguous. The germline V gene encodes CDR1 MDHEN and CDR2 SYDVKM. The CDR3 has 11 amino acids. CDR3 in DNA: TGTGGAACCAGGTCAAACTATGGCTACACCTTC. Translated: CGTRSNYGYTF.

The CDR3 DNA is TGTGCCAGCAGTCTTTCTCGGACTGCCGCCTACACCGGGGAGCTGTTTTTT. As protein: CASSLSRTAAYTGELFF. The J gene is TRBJ2-2, the V gene TRBV27; a possible D gene is TRBD2 (5 bases). V lost 5 bases and J 3 bases, leaving 19 bases between the germline ends. There are 17 residues in the CDR3. Looked up from germline, CDR1 is MNHEY and CDR2 is SMNVEV (reference sequence).

DNA for the CDR3: TGTGCCAGCAGCTTGGCCCGAGGTAGCAGCTACAATGAGCAGTTCTTC. This gives the protein CASSLARGSSYNEQFF. The rearrangement uses TRBV5-4 and TRBJ2-1; D is undetermined. V was pared by 0 bases and J by 3 bases, with 13 bases between. The length of the CDR3 is 16 residues. Per the germline V gene, CDR1 is SGHNT and CDR2 is YYREEE (reference sequence).

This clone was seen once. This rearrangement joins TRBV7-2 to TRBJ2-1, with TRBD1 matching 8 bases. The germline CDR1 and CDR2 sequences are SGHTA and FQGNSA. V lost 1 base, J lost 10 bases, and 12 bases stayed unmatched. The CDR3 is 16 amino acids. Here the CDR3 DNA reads TGTGCCAGCAGCTTAGGCGGGACAGGCCATTTGGCGGAGCAGTTCTTC. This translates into CASSLGGTGHLAEQFF.

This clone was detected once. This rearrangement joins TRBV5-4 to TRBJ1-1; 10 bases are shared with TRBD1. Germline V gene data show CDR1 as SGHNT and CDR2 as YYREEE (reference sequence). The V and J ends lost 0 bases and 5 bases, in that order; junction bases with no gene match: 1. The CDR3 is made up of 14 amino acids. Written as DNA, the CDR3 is TGTGCCAGCAGCTTGGGGACAGGGGGAACTGAAGCTTTCTTT. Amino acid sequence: CASSLGTGGTEAFF.

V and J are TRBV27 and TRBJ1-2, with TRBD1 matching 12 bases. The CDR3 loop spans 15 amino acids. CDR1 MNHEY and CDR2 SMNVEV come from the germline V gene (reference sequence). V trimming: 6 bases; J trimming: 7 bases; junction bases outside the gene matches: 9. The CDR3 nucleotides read TGTGCCAGCAGGGGGTGGGGACAGGGGGCGAGTGGCTACACCTTC. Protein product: CASRGWGQGASGYTF.

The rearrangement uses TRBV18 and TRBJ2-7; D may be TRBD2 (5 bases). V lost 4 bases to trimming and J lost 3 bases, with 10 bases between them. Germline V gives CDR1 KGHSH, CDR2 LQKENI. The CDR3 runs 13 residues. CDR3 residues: CASSLSGVYEQYF. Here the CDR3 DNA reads TGTGCCAGCTCACTAAGCGGAGTCTACGAGCAGTACTTC.

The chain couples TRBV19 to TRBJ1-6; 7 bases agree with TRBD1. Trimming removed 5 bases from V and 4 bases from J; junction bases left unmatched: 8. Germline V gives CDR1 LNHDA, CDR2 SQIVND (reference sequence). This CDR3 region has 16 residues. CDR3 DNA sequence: TGTGCCAGTAGTGCGACTCCGGGACAGTATAATTCACCCCTCCACTTT. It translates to CASSATPGQYNSPLHF.

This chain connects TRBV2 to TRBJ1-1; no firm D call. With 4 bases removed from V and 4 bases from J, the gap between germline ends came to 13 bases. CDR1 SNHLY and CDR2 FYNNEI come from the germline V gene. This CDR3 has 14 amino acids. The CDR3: CASSVRPPSTEAFF. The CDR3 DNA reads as TGTGCCAGCAGTGTGCGGCCCCCGAGCACTGAAGCTTTCTTT.

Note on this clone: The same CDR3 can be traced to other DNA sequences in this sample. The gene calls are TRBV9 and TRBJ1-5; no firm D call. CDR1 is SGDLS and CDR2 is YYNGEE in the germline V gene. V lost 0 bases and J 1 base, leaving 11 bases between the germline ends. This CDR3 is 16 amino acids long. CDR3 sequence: CASSVGGPLSNQPQHF. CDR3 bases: TGTGCCAGCAGCGTAGGTGGCCCGTTAAGCAATCAGCCCCAGCATTTT.

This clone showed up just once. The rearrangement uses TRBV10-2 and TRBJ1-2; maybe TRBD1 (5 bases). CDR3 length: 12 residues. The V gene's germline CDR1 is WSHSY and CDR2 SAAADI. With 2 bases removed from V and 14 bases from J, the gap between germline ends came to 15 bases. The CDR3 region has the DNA TGCGCCAGCAGTGAGGGGGCCGGGCAGCGTACCTTC. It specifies CASSEGAGQRTF.

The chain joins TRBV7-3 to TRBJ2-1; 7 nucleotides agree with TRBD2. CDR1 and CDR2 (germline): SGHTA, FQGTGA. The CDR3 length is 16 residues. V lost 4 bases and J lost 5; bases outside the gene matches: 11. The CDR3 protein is CASSSGTIFDHNEQFF. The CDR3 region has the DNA TGTGCCAGCAGCTCCGGGACTATTTTCGACCACAATGAGCAGTTCTTC.

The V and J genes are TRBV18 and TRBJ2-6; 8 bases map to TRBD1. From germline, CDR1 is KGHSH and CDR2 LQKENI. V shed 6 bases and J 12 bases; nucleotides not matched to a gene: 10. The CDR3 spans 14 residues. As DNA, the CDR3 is TGTGCCAGCTCCCAAGGACAGGGATGGTCCGTCCTGACTTTC. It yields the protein CASSQGQGWSVLTF.

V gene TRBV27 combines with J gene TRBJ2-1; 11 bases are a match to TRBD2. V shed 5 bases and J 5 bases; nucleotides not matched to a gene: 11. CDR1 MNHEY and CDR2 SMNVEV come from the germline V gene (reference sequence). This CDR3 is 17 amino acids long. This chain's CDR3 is CASSIKAGTSGNNEQFF. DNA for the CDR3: TGTGCCAGCAGTATTAAGGCCGGGACTAGCGGTAACAATGAGCAGTTCTTC.

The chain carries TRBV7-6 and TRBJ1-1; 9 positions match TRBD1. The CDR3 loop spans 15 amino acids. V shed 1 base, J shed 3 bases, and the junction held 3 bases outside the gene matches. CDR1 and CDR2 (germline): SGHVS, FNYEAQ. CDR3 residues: CASSLDRGRDTEAFF. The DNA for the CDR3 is TGTGCCAGCAGCTTAGACAGGGGGCGCGACACTGAAGCTTTCTTT. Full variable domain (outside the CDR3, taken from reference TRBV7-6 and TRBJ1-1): GAGVSQSPRYKVTKRGQDVALRCDPISGHVSLYWYRQALGQGPEFLTYFNYEAQQDKSGLPNDRFSAERPEGSISTLTIQRTEQRDSAMYRCASSLDRGRDTEAFFGQGTRLTVV.

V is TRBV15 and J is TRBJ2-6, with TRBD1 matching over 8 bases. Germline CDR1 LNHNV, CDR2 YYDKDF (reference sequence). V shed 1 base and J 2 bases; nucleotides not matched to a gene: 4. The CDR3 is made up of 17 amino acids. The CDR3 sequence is CATSRGQGNAGANVLTF. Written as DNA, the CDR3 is TGTGCCACCAGCAGAGGACAGGGGAACGCTGGGGCCAACGTCCTGACTTTC.

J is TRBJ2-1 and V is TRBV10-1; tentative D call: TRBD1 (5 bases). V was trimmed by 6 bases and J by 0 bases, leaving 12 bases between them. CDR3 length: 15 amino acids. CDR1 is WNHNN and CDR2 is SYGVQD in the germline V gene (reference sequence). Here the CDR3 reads CASSDRQSSYNEQFF. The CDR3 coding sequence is TGCGCCAGCAGCGATAGACAGAGCTCCTACAATGAGCAGTTCTTC.

CDR3 nucleotides: TGTGCCAGCAGTTTGTGGGGACAGGTAGTGTCTGGAAACACCATATATTTT. It yields the protein CASSLWGQVVSGNTIYF. The chain uses TRBV28 and TRBJ1-3, with 8 bases that match TRBD1. Germline V gene data show CDR1 as MDHEN and CDR2 as SYDVKM. The CDR3 sequence is 17 residues long. After removal of 3 bases from V and 1 base from J, the junction contained 8 bases not matched to a gene.

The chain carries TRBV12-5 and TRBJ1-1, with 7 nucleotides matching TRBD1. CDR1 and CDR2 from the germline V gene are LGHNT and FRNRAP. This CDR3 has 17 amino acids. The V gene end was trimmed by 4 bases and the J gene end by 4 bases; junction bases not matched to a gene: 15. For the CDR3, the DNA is TGTGCTAGTGGTTGGGGGACTGACAGGGCTGGAAGCACTGAAGCTTTCTTT. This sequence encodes CASGWGTDRAGSTEAFF.

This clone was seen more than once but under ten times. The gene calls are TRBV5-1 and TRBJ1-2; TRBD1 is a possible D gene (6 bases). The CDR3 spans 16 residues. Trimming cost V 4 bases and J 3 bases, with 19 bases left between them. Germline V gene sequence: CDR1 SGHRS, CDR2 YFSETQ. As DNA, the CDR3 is TGCGCCAGCAGCCCTGGACGGACAGTGAGTCACTATGGCTACACCTTC. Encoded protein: CASSPGRTVSHYGYTF.

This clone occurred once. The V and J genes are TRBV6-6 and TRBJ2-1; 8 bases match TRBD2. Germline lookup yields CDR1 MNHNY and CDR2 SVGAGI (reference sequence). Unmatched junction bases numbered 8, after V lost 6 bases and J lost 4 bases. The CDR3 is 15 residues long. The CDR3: CASRRREGGYNEQFF. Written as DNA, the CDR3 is TGTGCCAGCAGACGTCGGGAGGGCGGGTACAATGAGCAGTTCTTC.

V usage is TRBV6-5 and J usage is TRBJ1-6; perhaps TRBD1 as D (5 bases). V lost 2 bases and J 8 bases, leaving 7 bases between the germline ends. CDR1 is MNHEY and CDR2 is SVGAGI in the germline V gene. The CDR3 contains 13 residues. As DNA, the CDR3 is TGTGCCAGCAGTTACGGCAGGGATTCACCCCTCCACTTT. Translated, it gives CASSYGRDSPLHF.

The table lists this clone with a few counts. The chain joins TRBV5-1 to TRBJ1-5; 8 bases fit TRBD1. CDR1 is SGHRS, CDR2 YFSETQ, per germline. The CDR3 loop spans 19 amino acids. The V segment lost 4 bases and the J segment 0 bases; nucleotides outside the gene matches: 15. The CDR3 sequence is CASSPFPRTGHYSNQPQHF. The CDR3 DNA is TGCGCCAGCAGCCCTTTCCCTAGGACAGGGCATTATAGCAATCAGCCCCAGCATTTT.

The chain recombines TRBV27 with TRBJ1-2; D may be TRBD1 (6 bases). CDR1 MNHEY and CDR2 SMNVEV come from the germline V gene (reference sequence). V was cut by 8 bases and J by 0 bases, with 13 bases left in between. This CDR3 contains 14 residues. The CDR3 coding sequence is TGTGCCAGCCGGCGGACAGAGACTAACTATGGCTACACCTTC. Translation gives CASRRTETNYGYTF.

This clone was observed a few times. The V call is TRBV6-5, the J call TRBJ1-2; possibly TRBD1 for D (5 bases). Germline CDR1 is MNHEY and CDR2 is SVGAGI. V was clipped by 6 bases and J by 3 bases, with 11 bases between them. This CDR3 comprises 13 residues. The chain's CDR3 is CASSPIRDYGYTF. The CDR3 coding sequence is TGTGCCAGCAGCCCCATCAGGGACTATGGCTACACCTTC.

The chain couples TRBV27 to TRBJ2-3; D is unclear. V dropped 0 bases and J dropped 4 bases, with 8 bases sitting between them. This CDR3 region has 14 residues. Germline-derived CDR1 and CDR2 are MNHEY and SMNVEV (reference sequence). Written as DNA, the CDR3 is TGTGCCAGCAGTTTATCGGGCCCGCCAGATACGCAGTATTTT. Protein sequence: CASSLSGPPDTQYF.

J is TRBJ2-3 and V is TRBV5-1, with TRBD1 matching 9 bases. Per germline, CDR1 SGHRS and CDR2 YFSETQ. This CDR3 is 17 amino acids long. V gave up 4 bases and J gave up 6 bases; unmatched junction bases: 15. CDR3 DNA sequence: TGCGCCAGCAGCACAGCTGGGGGGGGACAGGGCTCGGATACGCAGTATTTT. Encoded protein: CASSTAGGGQGSDTQYF. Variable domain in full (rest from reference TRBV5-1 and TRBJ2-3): KAGVTQTPRYLIKTRGQQVTLSCSPISGHRSVSWYQQTPGQGLQFLFEYFSETQRNKGNFPGRFSGRQFSNSRSEMNVSTLELGDSALYLCASSTAGGGQGSDTQYFGPGTRLTVL.

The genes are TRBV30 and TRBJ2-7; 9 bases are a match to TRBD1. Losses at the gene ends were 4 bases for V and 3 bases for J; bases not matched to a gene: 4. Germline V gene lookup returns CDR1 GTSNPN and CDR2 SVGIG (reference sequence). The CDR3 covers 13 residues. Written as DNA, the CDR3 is TGTGCCTGGACGGGACAGGGCATCTACGAGCAGTACTTC. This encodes CAWTGQGIYEQYF. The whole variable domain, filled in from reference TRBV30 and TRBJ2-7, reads SQTIHQWPATLVQPVGSPLSLECTVEGTSNPNLYWYRQAAGRGLQLLFYSVGIGQISSEVPQNLSASRPQDRQFILSSKKLLLSDSGFYLCAWTGQGIYEQYFGPGTRLTVT.

The CDR3 coding sequence is TGTGCCAGCAGAAGTGGCGGCGGGTTGGGCTATGGCTACACCTTC. Translation gives CASRSGGGLGYGYTF. The rearrangement joins TRBV2 to TRBJ1-2; D call uncertain. Trimming took off 6 bases at V and 4 bases at J, with 18 bases between the two ends. The CDR3 is 15 residues long. Germline V CDR1 and CDR2: SNHLY, FYNNEI.